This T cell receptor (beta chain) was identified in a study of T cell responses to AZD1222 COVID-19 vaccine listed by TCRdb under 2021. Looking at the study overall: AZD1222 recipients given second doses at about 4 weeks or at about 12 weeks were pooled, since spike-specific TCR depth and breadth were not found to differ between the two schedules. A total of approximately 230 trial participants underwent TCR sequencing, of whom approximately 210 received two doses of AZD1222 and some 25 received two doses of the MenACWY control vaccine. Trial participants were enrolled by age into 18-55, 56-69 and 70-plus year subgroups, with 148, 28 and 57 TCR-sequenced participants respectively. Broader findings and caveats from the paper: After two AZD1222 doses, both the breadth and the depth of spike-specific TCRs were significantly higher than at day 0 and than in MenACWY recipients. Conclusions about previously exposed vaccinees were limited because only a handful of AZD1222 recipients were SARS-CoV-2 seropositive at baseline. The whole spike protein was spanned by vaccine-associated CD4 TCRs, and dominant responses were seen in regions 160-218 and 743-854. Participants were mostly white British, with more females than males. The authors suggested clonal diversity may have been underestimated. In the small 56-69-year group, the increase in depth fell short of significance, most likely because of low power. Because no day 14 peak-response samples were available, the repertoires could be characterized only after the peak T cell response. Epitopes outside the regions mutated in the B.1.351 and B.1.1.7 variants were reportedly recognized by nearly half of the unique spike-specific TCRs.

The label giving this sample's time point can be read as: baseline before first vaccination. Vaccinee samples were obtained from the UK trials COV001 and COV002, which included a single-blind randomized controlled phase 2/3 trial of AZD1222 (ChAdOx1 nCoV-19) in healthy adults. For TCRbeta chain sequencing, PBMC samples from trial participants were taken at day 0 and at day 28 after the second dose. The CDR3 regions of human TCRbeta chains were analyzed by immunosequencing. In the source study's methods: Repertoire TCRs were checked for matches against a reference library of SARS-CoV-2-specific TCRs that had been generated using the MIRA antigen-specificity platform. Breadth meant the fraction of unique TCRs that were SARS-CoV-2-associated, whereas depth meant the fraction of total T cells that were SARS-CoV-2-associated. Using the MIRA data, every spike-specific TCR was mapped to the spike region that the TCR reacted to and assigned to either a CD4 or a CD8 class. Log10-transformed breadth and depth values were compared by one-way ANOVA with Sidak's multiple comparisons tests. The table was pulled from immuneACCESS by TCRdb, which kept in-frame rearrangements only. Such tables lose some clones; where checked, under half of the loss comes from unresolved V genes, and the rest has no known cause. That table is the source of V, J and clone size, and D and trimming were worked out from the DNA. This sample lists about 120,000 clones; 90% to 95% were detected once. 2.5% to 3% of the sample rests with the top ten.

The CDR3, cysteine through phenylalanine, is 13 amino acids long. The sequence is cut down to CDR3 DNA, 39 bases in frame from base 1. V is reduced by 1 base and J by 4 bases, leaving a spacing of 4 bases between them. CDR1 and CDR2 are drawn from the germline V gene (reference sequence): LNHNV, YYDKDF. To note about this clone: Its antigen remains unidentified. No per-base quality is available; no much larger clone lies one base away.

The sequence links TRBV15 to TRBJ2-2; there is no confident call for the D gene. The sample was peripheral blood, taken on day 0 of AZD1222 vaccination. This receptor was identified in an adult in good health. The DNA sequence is TGTGCCACCAGCAGAGGCACCACCGGGGAGCTGTTTTTT. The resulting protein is CATSRGTTGELFF. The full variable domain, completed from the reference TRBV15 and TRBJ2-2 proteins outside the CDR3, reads DAMVIQNPRYQVTQFGKPVTLSCSQTLNHNVMYWYQQKSSQAPKLLFHYYDKDFNNEADTPDNFQSRRPNTSFCFLDIRSPGLGDTAMYLCATSRGTTGELFFGEGSRLTVL.